The 19 T cell receptor beta chains below come from one sample, sequenced in a study of tumor-infiltrating lymphocytes in primary liver carcinoma. Between about 17 and 34 mg of unsorted bulk tissue served as the source from which RNA and DNA were co-extracted. Priming with a constant-region primer yielded TCR beta cDNA from 400 to 500 ng total RNA. A slightly modified ARM-PCR protocol with three nested multiplex PCR rounds produced these TCR beta libraries. The first two PCR rounds used TRBV1-TRBV30 forward primers with a C-beta reverse primer, roughly 10 cycles each. TCRdb recomputed calls from the multiplex PCR reads with MiXCR, one row per CDR3 protein. The sample consists of roughly 70,000 distinct CDR3 sequences, roughly two thirds of them appearing once. Sequenced input: liver tumor tissue from sampling region 4. Subset denoted: tumor region T4, right-lateral pole. Every receptor here comes from a man aged 40-55 years with primary liver carcinoma and hepatitis B virus infection.

V is TRBV12-3 or TRBV12-4 and J is TRBJ2-2, with unresolved D. The CDR3 extends over 14 amino acids. The V gene lost 3 bases and the J gene lost 3 bases, with 8 bases spanning the gap. CDR3 region: CASSFGTDTGELFF. Written as DNA, the CDR3 is TGTGCCAGCAGTTTTGGAACCGACACCGGGGAGCTGTTTTTT.

This clonotype was counted between two and nine times. The V gene is TRBV5-4, the J gene TRBJ2-3; 9 bases align to TRBD2. V gave up 2 bases and J gave up 2 bases; unmatched junction bases: 6. The germline CDR1 and CDR2 sequences are SGHNT and YYREEE (reference sequence). CDR3 length: 16 residues. For the CDR3, the DNA is TGTGCCAGCAGCTTAGTCGCGGGAGGGCCCACAGATACGCAGTATTTT. Protein product: CASSLVAGGPTDTQYF.

Worth noting for this clonotype: A much larger clonotype is one base distant, so this may be a read error. Here the CDR3 omits its conserved ending phenylalanine or tryptophan, so a read error is the likely source. The chain links TRBV28 to TRBJ1-4; TRBD1 matches at 8 bases. Germline V gene data show CDR1 as MDHEN and CDR2 as SYDVKM. The CDR3 sequence is 15 residues long. V gave up 8 bases and J gave up 3 bases; unmatched junction bases: 8. Here the CDR3 reads CASGSQGAANEKLFS. Here the CDR3 DNA reads TGTGCCAGCGGAAGTCAGGGGGCGGCTAATGAAAAACTGTTTTCT.

With regard to this clonotype: Mismatch with germline at one junction end may stem from a read error. V usage is TRBV6-2 or TRBV6-3 and J usage is TRBJ1-1, with no clear D. This CDR3 has 14 amino acids. From germline, CDR1 is MNHEY and CDR2 SVGEGT. The CDR3 bases are TGTACCAGCAGTTACCCAGAGCCGAATACTGAAGCTTTCTTT. As protein: CTSSYPEPNTEAFF.

This clonotype was observed a handful of times. The chain combines TRBV29-1 with TRBJ2-3; 12 positions match TRBD1. This CDR3 is 14 amino acids long. Unmatched junction bases numbered 4, after V lost 7 bases and J lost 2 bases. Germline V gene lookup returns CDR1 SQVTM and CDR2 ANQGSEA. The CDR3 coding sequence is TGCAGCGGGGGACAGGGGGCGGTCACAGATACGCAGTATTTT. Protein sequence: CSGGQGAVTDTQYF.

The chain employs TRBV12-5 and TRBJ2-3; D is uncertain. V was cut by 7 bases and J by 12 bases, with 23 bases left in between. The CDR3 contains 14 residues. The germline gives CDR1 LGHNT, CDR2 FRNRAP. CDR3: CASADQIGVRTQYF. The CDR3 bases are TGTGCTAGTGCCGACCAAATAGGAGTGCGTACCCAGTATTTT.

This clonotype occurred many times. A read error may account for a junction end that differs from germline. V and J are TRBV11-1 and TRBJ2-3, with D perhaps matching TRBD2 (5 bases). Germline V CDR1 and CDR2: SGHAT, FQDESV (reference sequence). This CDR3 is built from 15 residues. CDR3 nucleotides: TGTGCCGGCAGTTTGCCGAGGGAGAGCATAGATACGCAGTATTTT. Its protein product is CAGSLPRESIDTQYF.

V gene TRBV28 combines with J gene TRBJ1-2; D not resolved. This CDR3 spans 13 amino acids. Trimming took off 9 bases at V and 8 bases at J, with 19 bases between the two ends. The germline CDR1 and CDR2 sequences are MDHEN and SYDVKM. DNA of the CDR3: TGTGCCAGGAGCGACGGATCTACTCGAGGCTACACCTTC. Protein product: CARSDGSTRGYTF.

In its sample, this clonotype was seen many times. The V and J genes are TRBV11-1 and TRBJ2-1, with TRBD1 matching over 8 bases. Germline values: CDR1 SGHAT, CDR2 FQDESV (reference sequence). This CDR3 contains 16 residues. Losses at the gene ends were 5 bases for V and 0 bases for J; bases not matched to a gene: 6. As DNA, the CDR3 is TGTGCCAGCAGCCTGGGACAGGCCAGCTCCTACAATGAGCAGTTCTTC. Its protein is CASSLGQASSYNEQFF. The entire variable domain, with the rest obtained from reference TRBV11-1 and TRBJ2-1, is as follows: EAEVAQSPRYKITEKSQAVAFWCDPISGHATLYWYRQILGQGPELLVQFQDESVVDDSQLPKDRFSAERLKGVDSTLKIQPAELGDSAMYLCASSLGQASSYNEQFFGPGTRLTVL.

On this clonotype itself: One junction end disagrees with the germline gene, perhaps due to a read error. This chain connects TRBV5-1 to TRBJ2-7, with 9 positions matching TRBD1. CDR1 and CDR2 (germline): SGHRS, YFSETQ. The CDR3 sequence is 16 residues long. The CDR3 region has the DNA TGCGCCAACAGCTTGGGGGGGACAGGGACCCTCTACGAGCAGTACTTC. Its translation is CANSLGGTGTLYEQYF.

The sample holds one count of this clonotype. V and J are TRBV4-2 and TRBJ2-7; TRBD2 might be the D (6 bases). CDR3 size: 16 residues. The germline V gene encodes CDR1 LGHNA and CDR2 YNFKEQ. The CDR3, as DNA: TGTGTCAGTAGCCAAGGGCTTAGCGGCTTTACGTACGAGCAGTACTTC. Its protein is CVSSQGLSGFTYEQYF.

Details on this clonotype: The CDR3 carries no conserved terminal phenylalanine or tryptophan, so it likely arises from a read error. V and J are TRBV11-2 and TRBJ2-7; tentatively, D is TRBD1 (6 bases). The CDR3 consists of 14 residues. Germline CDR1 SGHAT, CDR2 FQNNGV. CDR3 DNA: TGTGCCAGCAGCCGGACAGAGGGCTCCTGCGAGCAGTACCTC. Translation gives CASSRTEGSCEQYL.

About this clonotype: One end of the junction is discordant with germline, which a read error may explain. The chain joins TRBV6-2 or TRBV6-3 to TRBJ2-7, with D possibly called TRBD1 or TRBD2 (5 bases each). The germline gives CDR1 MNHEY, CDR2 SVGEGT. The CDR3 spans 14 residues. The CDR3 region has the DNA TGTGCCGGCAGCCTCCGGGGCAGGGCCCACGAGCAGTACTTC. It specifies CAGSLRGRAHEQYF.

CDR3 loop: CASRYRTRGSTDTQYF. Written as DNA, the CDR3 is TGCGCCAGCAGATATAGGACACGGGGGAGCACAGATACGCAGTATTTT. The V gene is TRBV5-1, the J gene TRBJ2-3; possible D gene TRBD2, 6 bases. In germline, CDR1 is SGHRS, CDR2 YFSETQ. Trimming stripped 5 bases from V and 0 bases from J, with 16 bases between. The CDR3 covers 16 residues.

About this clonotype: Just one base apart from a much larger clone, this may be a read error. The chain is built from TRBV5-1 and TRBJ2-1; 10 positions agree with TRBD2. Germline CDR1 and CDR2: SGHRS and YFSETQ. There are 20 residues in the CDR3. The CDR3 loop is CASSPDRRSASGSSYNVQFF. CDR3 in DNA: TGCGCCAGCAGCCCCGACAGGCGATCGGCTAGCGGGAGCTCCTACAATGTGCAGTTCTTC.

Comments on this clonotype: A read error may account for a junction end that differs from germline. V usage is TRBV11-3 and J usage is TRBJ2-7; D gene uncertain. The germline gives CDR1 SGHNT, CDR2 YENEEA. The length of the CDR3 is 14 residues. CDR3 region: CAGSPGEGNYEHYF. CDR3 DNA: TGTGCCGGCAGCCCTGGAGAAGGGAACTACGAGCATTACTTC.

This clonotype is medium-sized. The CDR3 loop reads CASSQDTTSEAFF. DNA for the CDR3: TGCGCCAGCAGCCAAGATACCACGTCCGAAGCTTTCTTT. The chain links TRBV4-3 to TRBJ1-1; unclear D gene. CDR3 size: 13 residues. CDR1 is LGHNA and CDR2 is YSLEER in the germline V gene. The V and J ends lost 0 bases and 8 bases respectively, with 10 bases between them.

Comment on this clonotype: A read error may account for a junction end that differs from germline. The rearrangement links TRBV29-1 to TRBJ2-2; D is perhaps TRBD2 (5 bases). This CDR3 region has 12 residues. Germline loops: CDR1 SQVTM, CDR2 ANQGSEA. CDR3 amino acids: CSGGSGTGELFF. CDR3 bases: TGCAGTGGAGGCAGTGGCACCGGGGAGCTGTTTTTC.

On this clonotype: Since no conserved phenylalanine or tryptophan closes the CDR3, a read error is the likely cause. The V and J genes are TRBV11-1 and TRBJ2-4; 7 bases line up with TRBD2. CDR1 is SGHAT, CDR2 FQDESV, per germline (reference sequence). V shed 3 bases, J shed 2 bases, and the junction held 10 bases outside the gene matches. This CDR3 is 17 amino acids long. The CDR3 reads CASSFPGTSGTKNIQYS. DNA for the CDR3: TGTGCCAGCAGCTTTCCCGGGACCAGCGGGACCAAAAACATTCAGTACTCA.